This is a list of T cell receptor beta chains from one sample in a study of blood T cell repertoires in COVID-19. Measured with immunoSEQ multiplex PCR; TCRdb has only the in-frame clones, and not every one. The data show around 140,000 clones, with approximately 90% seen just once and about 28% held by the top ten. The sequencing sample was made of peripheral blood. These receptors originate from a human donor in a cohort sampled during active COVID-19. Both conserved end residues are part of each CDR3. D genes are given only for firm matches. Only some rows state a clone size, as once, few, many or a class for expanded clones.

j_call,v_call,clone_size,d_call,cdr3_aa,cdr3_nt
TRBJ2-6,TRBV19,.,.,CASSAEVSSGANVLTF,TGTGCCAGTAGTGCCGAAGTTAGCTCTGGGGCCAACGTCCTGACTTTC
TRBJ2-7,TRBV6-5,.,TRBD1,CASTRTGGSSYEQYF,TGTGCCAGCACTAGGACAGGGGGGAGCTCCTACGAGCAGTACTTC
TRBJ2-4,TRBV2,.,.,CASFDRAKNIQYF,TGTGCCAGCTTCGACAGGGCCAAAAACATTCAGTACTTC
TRBJ2-2,TRBV6-5,.,.,CASNLAIGELFF,TGTGCCAGCAATTTAGCTATCGGGGAGCTGTTTTTT
TRBJ2-3,TRBV21-1,.,.,CASSKVGLAGAHSRTDTQYF,TGTGCCAGCAGCAAAGTGGGACTAGCGGGGGCCCATTCTCGCACAGATACGCAGTATTTT
TRBJ1-1,TRBV10-3,.,.,CAIRRDTINTEAFF,TGTGCCATCAGAAGGGACACGATAAACACTGAAGCTTTCTTT
TRBJ1-2,TRBV13,.,.,CASRSDSFDYYGYTF,TGTGCCAGCAGATCGGACAGTTTTGATTACTATGGCTACACCTTC
TRBJ2-3,TRBV11-2,.,.,CASSLPSSGVGTDTQYF,TGTGCCAGCAGCTTACCCTCTTCGGGGGTAGGCACAGATACGCAGTATTTT
TRBJ2-2,TRBV7-9,few,.,CASSSSGGTGELFF,TGTGCCAGCAGCTCTTCGGGTGGCACCGGGGAGCTGTTTTTT
TRBJ2-7,TRBV5-1,.,TRBD1,CASSLGTVVYEQYF,TGCGCCAGCAGCTTAGGGACAGTTGTCTACGAGCAGTACTTC
TRBJ2-2,TRBV5-4,.,TRBD1,CASSPQDRNGNTGELFF,TGTGCCAGCAGCCCCCAGGACAGGAACGGTAACACCGGGGAGCTGTTTTTT
TRBJ2-5,TRBV29-1,few,.,CSVEDAVLETQYF,TGCAGCGTTGAAGATGCGGTTCTGGAGACCCAGTACTTC
TRBJ1-2,TRBV7-8,.,.,CASSLGRGGYGYTF,TGTGCCAGCAGCTTAGGAAGGGGAGGCTATGGCTACACCTTC
TRBJ2-7,TRBV5-8,.,.,CATLGRGNSYEQYF,TGTGCCACCCTAGGAAGGGGCAACTCCTACGAGCAGTACTTC
TRBJ1-2,TRBV3-1/TRBV3-2,.,TRBD1,CASSQTGTYGYTF,TGTGCCAGCAGCCAGACAGGGACCTATGGCTACACCTTC
TRBJ1-6,TRBV3-1/TRBV3-2,.,.,CASSPGISYNSPLHF,TGTGCCAGCAGCCCCGGGATCTCCTATAATTCACCCCTCCACTTT
TRBJ2-7,TRBV2,.,.,CASRDSYEQYF,TGTGCCAGCCGGGATTCCTACGAGCAGTACTTC
TRBJ1-5,TRBV27,.,.,CASSFGQYQPQHF,TGTGCCAGCAGTTTTGGGCAGTATCAGCCCCAGCATTTT
TRBJ2-7,TRBV10-3,.,.,CAISQNRNEQYF,TGTGCCATCAGTCAGAACAGAAACGAGCAGTACTTC
TRBJ2-7,TRBV19,.,TRBD1,CASSRDRLSREQYF,TGTGCCAGTAGTAGGGACAGACTCTCGAGGGAGCAGTACTTC
TRBJ1-2,TRBV7-6,.,.,CASSSPTGNGYTF,TGTGCCAGCAGCTCGCCTACAGGGAATGGCTACACCTTC
TRBJ2-7,TRBV5-1,.,.,CASSLPGIGYEQYF,TGCGCCAGCAGCTTACCGGGAATCGGGTACGAGCAGTACTTC
TRBJ2-1,TRBV7-3,.,TRBD2,CASSLTNGASGDYNEQFF,TGTGCCAGCAGCTTAACAAACGGGGCTAGCGGGGACTACAATGAGCAGTTCTTC
TRBJ1-2,TRBV5-1,.,.,CASSLNPIKGYTF,TGCGCCAGCAGCTTGAACCCTATCAAAGGCTACACCTTC
TRBJ1-1,TRBV5-1,.,.,CASSFWGLDTEAFF,TGCGCCAGCAGCTTTTGGGGGCTGGACACTGAAGCTTTCTTT
TRBJ1-1,TRBV6-5,.,.,CASSFRTVNTEAFF,TGTGCCAGCAGTTTTAGGACAGTTAACACTGAAGCTTTCTTT
TRBJ2-2,TRBV9,.,TRBD2,CASSVEYGGGYTGELFF,TGTGCCAGCAGCGTAGAGTACGGCGGGGGGTACACCGGGGAGCTGTTTTTT
TRBJ1-4,TRBV9,.,.,CASSGGGIYEKLFF,TGTGCCAGCAGCGGCGGGGGTATTTATGAAAAACTGTTTTTT
TRBJ1-6,TRBV7-2,.,.,CASSLDGRAVRTPLHF,TGTGCCAGCAGCTTAGATGGCAGGGCGGTCAGAACACCCCTCCACTTT
TRBJ1-2,TRBV27,.,TRBD1,CASSRTGTKGYGYTF,TGTGCCAGCAGTCGGACAGGGACCAAAGGCTATGGCTACACCTTC
TRBJ1-1,TRBV6-1,.,.,CASSEIHSLNTEAFF,TGTGCCAGCAGTGAGATTCACAGTCTGAACACTGAAGCTTTCTTT
TRBJ2-2,TRBV27,.,.,CASSWAGAGELFF,TGTGCCAGCAGTTGGGCAGGGGCCGGGGAGCTGTTTTTT